The clone carrying this T cell receptor (beta chain) was detected a few times. Its antigen is not known. This entry comes from a study of blood T cells in healthy people across ages. Overall study findings and caveats: Both higher diversity and more naive CD4+ cells marked long-lived donors when set against aged donors. Diversity of TCR beta per million T cells declined in a roughly linear way with age.

Each sample yielded at least 6 micrograms of PBMC total RNA. Germline lookup yields CDR1 LGHNA and CDR2 YSLEER. This CDR3 has 13 amino acids. V lost 2 bases and J lost 5, with 9 bases in between. A second roughly 6 to 11 cycle PCR used barcoded and J-beta primers. Each cDNA was tagged by a template-switch adaptor containing 12 random nucleotides. TCRdb reanalysed the 5' RACE reads using MiXCR and keeps one entry per CDR3 protein. This table has 650,000 to 800,000 distinct CDR3 sequences, 40% to 50% appearing once. Sequenced input: blood. The receptor comes from a man aged 55-75 years in good health. The chain uses TRBV4-3 and TRBJ2-5, with D possibly matching TRBD2 (5 bases). In DNA form, the CDR3 reads TGCGCCAGCAGCCAACGGAGGACGGAGACCCAGTACTTC. It codes for CASSQRRTETQYF.